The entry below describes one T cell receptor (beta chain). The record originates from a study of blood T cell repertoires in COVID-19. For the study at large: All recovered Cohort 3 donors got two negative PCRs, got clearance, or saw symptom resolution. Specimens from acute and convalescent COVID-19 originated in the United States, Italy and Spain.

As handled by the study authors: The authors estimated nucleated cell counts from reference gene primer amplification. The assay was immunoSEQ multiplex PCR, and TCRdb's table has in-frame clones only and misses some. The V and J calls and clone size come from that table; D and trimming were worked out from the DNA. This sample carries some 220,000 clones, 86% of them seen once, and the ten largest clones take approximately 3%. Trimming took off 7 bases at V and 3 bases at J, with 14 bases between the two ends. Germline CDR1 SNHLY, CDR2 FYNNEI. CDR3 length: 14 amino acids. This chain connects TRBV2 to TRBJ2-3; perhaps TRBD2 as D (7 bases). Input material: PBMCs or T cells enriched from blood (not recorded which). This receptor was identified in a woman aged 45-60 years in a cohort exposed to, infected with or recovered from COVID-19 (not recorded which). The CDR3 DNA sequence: TGTGCCAGCAAACGGGGGGCCGGGACAGATACGCAGTATTTT. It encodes CASKRGAGTDTQYF. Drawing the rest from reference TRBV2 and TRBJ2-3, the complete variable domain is EPEVTQTPSHQVTQMGQEVILRCVPISNHLYFYWYRQILGQKVEFLVSFYNNEISEKSEIFDDQFSVERPDGSNFTLKIRSTKLEDSAMYFCASKRGAGTDTQYFGPGTRLTVL.